The rows below give T cell receptor beta chains drawn from one sample of a study of blood T cell repertoires in COVID-19. Assay: immunoSEQ multiplex PCR; the TCRdb copy retains only in-frame clones and omits some. The data show 200,000 to 250,000 clones, over 75% seen once. The sequenced material came from PBMCs or T cells enriched from blood (not recorded which). The receptors stem from a woman between 55 and 75 years old who had recovered from COVID-19. The CDR3 runs from the conserved cysteine through the conserved F or W. Each record gives: clone size, J gene, D gene, V gene, CDR3 protein, CDR3 DNA. D genes are given only for firm matches. Expanded clones get a size class; other rows say once, few or many, or leave the size out.

clone size: NA; J gene: TRBJ2-1; D gene: NA; V gene: TRBV6-2/TRBV6-3; CDR3 protein: CASSTIAPYEQFF; CDR3 DNA: TGTGCCAGCAGTACAATAGCCCCCTATGAGCAGTTCTTC
clone size: NA; J gene: TRBJ1-2; D gene: NA; V gene: TRBV11-1; CDR3 protein: CASSSRLSWNYGYTF; CDR3 DNA: TGTGCCAGCAGCTCCCGCCTATCCTGGAACTATGGCTACACCTTC
clone size: NA; J gene: TRBJ2-7; D gene: TRBD2; V gene: TRBV5-1; CDR3 protein: CASSYGLAGEGYEQYF; CDR3 DNA: TGCGCCAGCAGCTACGGACTAGCGGGAGAAGGTTACGAGCAGTACTTC
clone size: NA; J gene: TRBJ2-1; D gene: TRBD1; V gene: TRBV4-3; CDR3 protein: CASSQDRGTGNDEQFF; CDR3 DNA: TGCGCCAGCAGCCAAGATCGGGGGACAGGGAATGATGAGCAGTTCTTC
clone size: NA; J gene: TRBJ1-2; D gene: NA; V gene: TRBV5-8; CDR3 protein: CASSLFGGTWDF; CDR3 DNA: TGTGCCAGCAGCTTGTTTGGAGGGACGTGGGACTTC
clone size: few; J gene: TRBJ1-5; D gene: NA; V gene: TRBV7-8; CDR3 protein: CASSLGGLNGRQPQHF; CDR3 DNA: TGTGCCAGCAGCTTAGGCGGACTTAATGGGAGGCAGCCCCAGCATTTT
clone size: NA; J gene: TRBJ1-6; D gene: TRBD1; V gene: TRBV19; CDR3 protein: CASSPGQANSPLHF; CDR3 DNA: TGTGCCAGTAGCCCGGGACAGGCGAATTCACCCCTCCACTTT
clone size: NA; J gene: TRBJ2-7; D gene: TRBD1; V gene: TRBV7-2; CDR3 protein: CASSLQVGQGISEQYF; CDR3 DNA: TGTGCCAGCAGCCTCCAGGTGGGACAGGGGATTAGCGAGCAGTACTTC
clone size: NA; J gene: TRBJ2-7; D gene: TRBD2; V gene: TRBV7-8; CDR3 protein: CASSLDAEASGRNEQYF; CDR3 DNA: TGTGCCAGCAGCTTAGACGCGGAGGCTAGCGGGAGGAACGAGCAGTACTTC
clone size: NA; J gene: TRBJ1-2; D gene: TRBD1; V gene: TRBV2; CDR3 protein: CASSRGYGYTF; CDR3 DNA: TGTGCCAGCAGCAGGGGGTATGGCTACACCTTC
clone size: few; J gene: TRBJ2-2; D gene: NA; V gene: TRBV30; CDR3 protein: CAWSATPTGNTGELFF; CDR3 DNA: TGTGCCTGGAGTGCAACCCCAACTGGGAACACCGGGGAGCTGTTTTTT
clone size: NA; J gene: TRBJ1-2; D gene: TRBD1; V gene: TRBV13; CDR3 protein: CASSSRDRGRGYTF; CDR3 DNA: TGTGCCAGCAGCTCTCGGGACAGGGGGCGCGGCTACACCTTC
clone size: NA; J gene: TRBJ1-2; D gene: NA; V gene: TRBV9; CDR3 protein: CASSVGSGGYTF; CDR3 DNA: TGTGCCAGCAGCGTCGGCAGCGGGGGCTACACCTTC
clone size: NA; J gene: TRBJ2-4; D gene: TRBD2; V gene: TRBV10-3; CDR3 protein: CAAGSGELAKNIQYF; CDR3 DNA: TGTGCCGCGGGGAGCGGGGAGTTAGCCAAAAACATTCAGTACTTC
clone size: NA; J gene: TRBJ2-7; D gene: NA; V gene: TRBV5-6; CDR3 protein: CASSFLRAGKYEQYF; CDR3 DNA: TGTGCCAGCAGCTTCTTAAGGGCGGGAAAATACGAGCAGTACTTC
clone size: NA; J gene: TRBJ2-7; D gene: NA; V gene: TRBV5-4; CDR3 protein: CASSLGQGISYEQYF; CDR3 DNA: TGTGCCAGCAGCTTGGGGCAGGGGATATCCTACGAGCAGTACTTC
clone size: NA; J gene: TRBJ1-1; D gene: TRBD1; V gene: TRBV19; CDR3 protein: CASNRGLRNTEAFF; CDR3 DNA: TGTGCCAGTAACAGGGGGCTCAGGAACACTGAAGCTTTCTTT
clone size: NA; J gene: TRBJ2-2; D gene: TRBD2; V gene: TRBV30; CDR3 protein: CAWSIHRAGGPGYTGELFF; CDR3 DNA: TGTGCCTGGAGTATCCACCGAGCGGGAGGGCCGGGGTACACCGGGGAGCTGTTTTTT
clone size: NA; J gene: TRBJ1-1; D gene: TRBD1; V gene: TRBV18; CDR3 protein: CASLPGTGGRAEAFF; CDR3 DNA: TGTGCCAGCTTACCCGGGACAGGGGGAAGGGCTGAAGCTTTCTTT
clone size: few; J gene: TRBJ1-2; D gene: TRBD1; V gene: TRBV5-6; CDR3 protein: CASREQGANGYTF; CDR3 DNA: TGTGCCAGCAGGGAACAGGGGGCGAATGGCTACACCTTC
clone size: NA; J gene: TRBJ1-1; D gene: TRBD1; V gene: TRBV30; CDR3 protein: CARKGQGSLPGTEAFF; CDR3 DNA: TGTGCCCGGAAAGGACAGGGATCCCTCCCAGGCACTGAAGCTTTCTTT
clone size: few; J gene: TRBJ1-4; D gene: NA; V gene: TRBV2; CDR3 protein: CASSERATNEKLFF; CDR3 DNA: TGTGCCAGCTCTGAGAGAGCAACTAATGAAAAACTGTTTTTT
clone size: NA; J gene: TRBJ1-2; D gene: NA; V gene: TRBV7-2; CDR3 protein: CASSLSLGPGRGYTF; CDR3 DNA: TGTGCCAGCAGCTTAAGCTTGGGGCCCGGGCGGGGCTACACCTTC
clone size: NA; J gene: TRBJ2-1; D gene: NA; V gene: TRBV27; CDR3 protein: CASSHGQIDEQFF; CDR3 DNA: TGTGCCAGCAGTCACGGACAGATCGATGAGCAGTTCTTC
clone size: NA; J gene: TRBJ2-7; D gene: NA; V gene: TRBV25-1; CDR3 protein: CASSEQGGPPYEQYF; CDR3 DNA: TGTGCCAGCAGCGAACAGGGTGGACCTCCCTACGAGCAGTACTTC
clone size: NA; J gene: TRBJ2-5; D gene: NA; V gene: TRBV18; CDR3 protein: CASSHRDQETQYF; CDR3 DNA: TGTGCCAGCTCACACAGGGACCAAGAGACCCAGTACTTC
clone size: NA; J gene: TRBJ1-2; D gene: TRBD1; V gene: TRBV5-1; CDR3 protein: CASSSEFSGTGGGYTF; CDR3 DNA: TGCGCCAGCAGCTCCGAGTTTTCCGGGACAGGGGGTGGCTACACCTTC
clone size: NA; J gene: TRBJ1-2; D gene: NA; V gene: TRBV20-1; CDR3 protein: CSASGGQTNYGYTF; CDR3 DNA: TGCAGTGCTAGTGGAGGCCAAACTAACTATGGCTACACCTTC
clone size: NA; J gene: TRBJ1-1; D gene: TRBD1; V gene: TRBV19; CDR3 protein: CASSPRDRFVTEAFF; CDR3 DNA: TGTGCCAGTAGCCCCCGGGACAGGTTTGTGACTGAAGCTTTCTTT
clone size: NA; J gene: TRBJ2-1; D gene: NA; V gene: TRBV15; CDR3 protein: CATRLGPGRSYNEQFF; CDR3 DNA: TGTGCCACCAGATTGGGGCCCGGACGGTCCTACAATGAGCAGTTCTTC
clone size: few; J gene: TRBJ2-6; D gene: TRBD1; V gene: TRBV2; CDR3 protein: CASSGARGFGANVLTF; CDR3 DNA: TGTGCCAGCAGTGGAGCCAGGGGGTTTGGGGCCAACGTCCTGACTTTC
clone size: NA; J gene: TRBJ2-1; D gene: NA; V gene: TRBV3-1/TRBV3-2; CDR3 protein: CASSQDRGKHNEQFF; CDR3 DNA: TGTGCCAGCAGCCAAGATCGAGGCAAACACAATGAGCAGTTCTTC